The 24 T cell receptor beta chains below come from one sample, sequenced in a study of identical twins. TCRdb fed the 5' RACE reads into MiXCR, producing one record per CDR3 protein. This table holds hundreds of thousands of distinct CDR3 sequences, 15% to 20% found once. A further study also used this sample, focusing on T cells expressing NK-cell markers.

Sequenced input: PBMCs. These receptors were taken from a woman aged 18-29 years in good health.

The J gene is TRBJ2-5, the V gene TRBV20-1, with a weak D call TRBD2 (5 bases). The V and J ends lost 3 bases and 5 bases respectively, with 10 bases between them. Germline CDR1 and CDR2: DFQATT and SNEGSKA (reference sequence). The CDR3 has 12 residues. CDR3 DNA sequence: TGCAGTGCTAGCTGGCTAGCCGAGACCCAGTACTTC. Encoded protein: CSASWLAETQYF.

In this sample, this clonotype turned up a few times. This chain connects TRBV5-1 to TRBJ2-1; the D gene is possibly TRBD2 (5 bases). With 3 bases removed from V and 10 bases from J, the gap between germline ends came to 17 bases. CDR1 and CDR2 from the germline V gene are SGHRS and YFSETQ. The CDR3 contains 14 residues. CDR3 DNA: TGCGCCAGCAGCTCGGACTCCGCTTTAGTAGAGCAGTTCTTC. This translates into CASSSDSALVEQFF.

In this sample, this clonotype turned up many times. The CDR3 DNA is TGTGCCAGCAGTTTTAGGGGAGATAGTGCTGAAGCTTTCTTT. Its translation is CASSFRGDSAEAFF. The V call is TRBV12-3 or TRBV12-4, the J call TRBJ1-1; D may be TRBD1 (5 bases). Trimming removed 3 bases at V and 6 bases at J, with 14 bases between. This CDR3 region has 14 residues.

Here the CDR3 reads CASSSWDRGHEKLFF. CDR3 in DNA: TGTGCCAGCAGCTCATGGGACAGGGGGCATGAAAAACTGTTTTTT. The chain couples TRBV11-2 to TRBJ1-4, with 12 bases that match TRBD1. Germline trimming cut 4 bases from V and 6 bases from J; bases unmatched to any gene: 3. There are 15 residues in the CDR3. Germline CDR1 reads SGHAT; CDR2 reads FQNNGV.

This clonotype was counted a few times. The chain is built from TRBV7-9 and TRBJ2-1; D not resolved. Germline V gene lookup returns CDR1 SEHNR and CDR2 FQNEAQ (reference sequence). This CDR3 contains 14 residues. V was pared by 3 bases and J by 4 bases, with 10 bases between. CDR3 amino acids: CASSFEVRYNEQFF. For the CDR3, the DNA is TGTGCCAGCAGCTTTGAAGTCAGGTACAATGAGCAGTTCTTC. The whole variable domain, filled in from reference TRBV7-9 and TRBJ2-1, reads DTGVSQNPRHKITKRGQNVTFRCDPISEHNRLYWYRQTLGQGPEFLTYFQNEAQLEKSRLLSDRFSAERPKGSFSTLEIQRTEQGDSAMYLCASSFEVRYNEQFFGPGTRLTVL.

The rearrangement links TRBV11-2 to TRBJ2-1, with TRBD2 matching 12 bases. Per germline, CDR1 SGHAT and CDR2 FQNNGV. V dropped 5 bases and J dropped 6; count of bases not matched to a gene: 5. CDR3 length: 15 residues. This chain's CDR3 is CASSGGLAGGNEQFF. For the CDR3, the DNA is TGTGCCAGCAGCGGGGGACTAGCGGGTGGCAATGAGCAGTTCTTC.

The table lists this clonotype with many counts. The V and J genes are TRBV12-3 or TRBV12-4 and TRBJ1-1, with D possibly TRBD1 on 5 matching bases. The CDR3 totals 14 residues. V gave up 0 bases and J gave up 8 bases, with 13 bases separating them. CDR3 protein: CASSLAGTSLEAFF. In DNA, the CDR3 is TGTGCCAGCAGTTTAGCGGGGACCTCTTTGGAAGCTTTCTTT.

The chain employs TRBV18 and TRBJ1-5; 7 nucleotides line up with TRBD1. CDR3 length: 14 residues. Germline V gene sequence: CDR1 KGHSH, CDR2 LQKENI. V shed 1 base and J 4 bases; nucleotides not matched to a gene: 1. DNA for the CDR3: TGTGCCAGCTCACCACAGGGACAGAATCAGCCCCAGCATTTT. Translated, it gives CASSPQGQNQPQHF.

The CDR3 DNA follows: TGTGCCAGCAGCGACCTCACAGGGATCCGGCAAGAGCAGTTCTTC. Translated, it gives CASSDLTGIRQEQFF. This chain links TRBV9 with TRBJ2-1; D possibly corresponds to TRBD1 (6 bases). Germline CDR1 is SGDLS and CDR2 is YYNGEE. CDR3 length equals 15 residues. Trimming removed 3 bases from V and 10 bases from J, with 20 bases in between. The variable domain in full, completed from reference TRBV9 and TRBJ2-1, reads DSGVTQTPKHLITATGQRVTLRCSPRSGDLSVYWYQQSLDQGLQFLIQYYNGEERAKGNILERFSAQQFPDLHSELNLSSLELGDSALYFCASSDLTGIRQEQFFGPGTRLTVL.

V usage is TRBV20-1 and J usage is TRBJ2-1; tentatively, D is TRBD1 or TRBD2 (5 bases each). CDR3 size: 16 residues. Germline V gives CDR1 DFQATT, CDR2 SNEGSKA (reference sequence). V lost 6 bases, J lost 4 bases, and 22 bases lay in between. The CDR3 nucleotides are TGCAGTGCCAACGAGGGGAGCGGAGGCGGATACAATGAGCAGTTCTTC. Its translation: CSANEGSGGGYNEQFF.

The chain joins TRBV6-1 to TRBJ1-3; tentatively, D is TRBD1 (5 bases). The CDR3 spans 15 residues. CDR1 is MNHNS and CDR2 is SASEGT in the germline V gene. Trimming shortened V by 6 bases and J by 1 base, and 13 bases separated the two germline ends. The CDR3 DNA reads TGTGCCAGCAGAGCGATCAGGACATCTGGAAACACCATATATTTT. This gives the protein CASRAIRTSGNTIYF.

This clonotype has a handful of counts. V gene TRBV11-2 combines with J gene TRBJ1-2; 8 bases align to TRBD1. This CDR3 has 13 residues. V lost 5 bases and J lost 7; bases outside the gene matches: 6. Germline CDR1 is SGHAT and CDR2 is FQNNGV. DNA of the CDR3: TGTGCCAGCAGCGCTTGGACAGGGTCTGGCTACACCTTC. This codes for CASSAWTGSGYTF. Variable domain in full (rest from reference TRBV11-2 and TRBJ1-2): EAGVAQSPRYKIIEKRQSVAFWCNPISGHATLYWYQQILGQGPKLLIQFQNNGVVDDSQLPKDRFSAERLKGVDSTLKIQPAKLEDSAVYLCASSAWTGSGYTFGSGTRLTVV.

The chain has TRBV6-5 and TRBJ1-2; the match to TRBD1 covers 10 bases. There are 15 residues in the CDR3. J was trimmed by 5 bases and V by 2 bases; bases with no gene match: 5. Germline CDR1 MNHEY, CDR2 SVGAGI. The CDR3: CASSYTGTGAYGYTF. The CDR3 bases are TGTGCCAGCAGTTACACCGGGACAGGGGCTTATGGCTACACCTTC.

This clonotype was observed a few times. The chain combines TRBV5-1 with TRBJ2-3; D not certain. CDR3 length: 16 residues. V was shortened by 0 bases and J by 0 bases, with 11 bases between the two germline ends. The V gene's germline CDR1 is SGHRS and CDR2 YFSETQ. The CDR3 sequence: CASSLEIAPSTDTQYF. CDR3 coding DNA: TGCGCCAGCAGCTTGGAGATAGCCCCGAGCACAGATACGCAGTATTTT.

This clonotype appeared a few times. V and J are TRBV19 and TRBJ1-1; a weak D match, TRBD1 (5 bases). CDR1 is LNHDA, CDR2 SQIVND, per germline (reference sequence). With 10 bases removed from V and 0 bases from J, the gap between germline ends came to 18 bases. There are 15 residues in the CDR3. The CDR3 coding sequence is TGTGCCACTTCGGGAGGGGCCGGGATGAACACTGAAGCTTTCTTT. Translating it yields CATSGGAGMNTEAFF.

This chain connects TRBV6-2 or TRBV6-3 to TRBJ2-7; D is possibly TRBD1 or TRBD2 (6 bases each). Germline values: CDR1 MNHEY, CDR2 SVGEGT. Trimming removed 2 bases at V and 2 bases at J, with 16 bases between. CDR3 length: 16 residues. For the CDR3, the DNA is TGTGCCAGCAGTTACCCCGGGGGCCCGCGACCCTACGAGCAGTACTTC. It codes for CASSYPGGPRPYEQYF.

The V gene is TRBV11-2, the J gene TRBJ2-3; D perhaps matches TRBD2 (6 bases). CDR3 length equals 16 residues. The V end was cut by 5 bases, the J end by 0 bases, with 15 bases between. The germline V gene encodes CDR1 SGHAT and CDR2 FQNNGV. Here the CDR3 DNA reads TGTGCCAGCAGCCCCCGTGGAGGGACTAGCACAGATACGCAGTATTTT. Its translation is CASSPRGGTSTDTQYF.

This rearrangement joins TRBV7-2 to TRBJ2-7; 13 bases line up with TRBD2. Per the germline V gene, CDR1 is SGHTA and CDR2 is FQGNSA. V dropped 5 bases and J dropped 4; count of bases not matched to a gene: 8. The CDR3 totals 16 residues. CDR3 DNA: TGTGCCAGCAGCCAGCCCAGGACTAGCGGGAGTTACGAGCAGTACTTC. It is translated as CASSQPRTSGSYEQYF.

The rearrangement joins TRBV20-1 to TRBJ1-2; D gene unclear. The ends were cut back, 3 bases at V and 8 bases at J, with 13 bases in the middle. This CDR3 region has 12 residues. Germline lookup yields CDR1 DFQATT and CDR2 SNEGSKA (reference sequence). CDR3 region: CSASIQSGGYTF. CDR3 in DNA: TGCAGTGCTAGTATCCAGTCAGGAGGCTACACCTTC.

This chain joins TRBV10-2 and TRBJ1-5; D gene unclear. Germline assignment: CDR1 WSHSY and CDR2 SAAADI. V lost 4 bases and J 7 bases, leaving 8 bases between the germline ends. CDR3 length: 12 residues. The CDR3 reads CASSVRIQPQHF. CDR3 sequence (DNA): TGCGCCAGCAGTGTAAGGATCCAGCCCCAGCATTTT.

This clonotype was found many times. J is TRBJ2-5 and V is TRBV5-1; D is unclear. The CDR3 totals 13 residues. Germline-derived CDR1 and CDR2 are SGHRS and YFSETQ. Trimming stripped 0 bases from V and 2 bases from J, with 5 bases between. CDR3 nucleotides: TGCGCCAGCAGCTTGGCCCCTCAAGAGACCCAGTACTTC. This encodes CASSLAPQETQYF.

This clonotype was detected a few times. The CDR3, as DNA: TGCGCCAGCAGCCTTGGGACATCGGGAGGCCACGAGCAGTACTTC. Amino acids: CASSLGTSGGHEQYF. The rearrangement uses TRBV5-1 and TRBJ2-7, with D tentatively TRBD2 (7 bases). CDR3 size: 15 residues. Per germline, CDR1 SGHRS and CDR2 YFSETQ. V was trimmed by 4 bases and J by 5 bases, leaving 19 bases between them.

The chain couples TRBV10-3 to TRBJ2-3; 14 positions match TRBD2. Per the germline V gene, CDR1 is ENHRY and CDR2 is SYGVKD. This CDR3 has 18 amino acids. V lost 4 bases and J lost 2; bases outside the gene matches: 8. This CDR3 is CAISGYGTSGGATDTQYF. The CDR3 DNA reads TGTGCCATCAGTGGATACGGGACTAGCGGGGGAGCCACAGATACGCAGTATTTT.

This clonotype appeared many times. This chain uses TRBV5-1 with TRBJ2-7; 7 nucleotides align to TRBD1. The CDR3 contains 13 residues. Germline V CDR1 and CDR2: SGHRS, YFSETQ. V shed 4 bases and J 2 bases; nucleotides not matched to a gene: 3. CDR3 bases: TGCGCCAGCAGCCGAGGACAGGCCTACGAGCAGTACTTC. Encoded protein: CASSRGQAYEQYF.